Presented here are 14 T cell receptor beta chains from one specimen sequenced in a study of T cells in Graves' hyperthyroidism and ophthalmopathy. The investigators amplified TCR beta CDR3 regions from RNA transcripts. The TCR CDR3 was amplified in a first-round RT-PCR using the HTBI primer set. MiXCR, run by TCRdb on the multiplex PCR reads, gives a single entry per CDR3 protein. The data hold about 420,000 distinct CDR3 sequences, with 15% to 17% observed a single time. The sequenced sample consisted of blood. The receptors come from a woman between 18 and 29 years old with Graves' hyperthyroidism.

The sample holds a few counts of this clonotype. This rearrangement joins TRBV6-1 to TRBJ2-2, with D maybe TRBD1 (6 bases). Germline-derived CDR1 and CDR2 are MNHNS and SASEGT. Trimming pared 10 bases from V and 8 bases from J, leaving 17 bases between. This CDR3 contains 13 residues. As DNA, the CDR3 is TGTGCCACTGACAGGCATGCCAGGGGGGAGCTGTTTTTT. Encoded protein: CATDRHARGELFF.

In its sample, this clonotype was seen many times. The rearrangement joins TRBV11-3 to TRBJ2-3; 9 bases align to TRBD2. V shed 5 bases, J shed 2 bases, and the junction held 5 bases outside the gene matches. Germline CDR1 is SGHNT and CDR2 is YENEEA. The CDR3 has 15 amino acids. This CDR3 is CASSQGLASTDTQYF. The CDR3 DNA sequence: TGTGCCAGCAGCCAGGGACTAGCCTCCACAGATACGCAGTATTTT.

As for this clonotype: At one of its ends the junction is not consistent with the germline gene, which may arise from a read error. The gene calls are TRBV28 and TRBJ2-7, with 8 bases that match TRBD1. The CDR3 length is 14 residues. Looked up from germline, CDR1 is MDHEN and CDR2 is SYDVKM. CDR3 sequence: CAGSFRTGSHEQYF. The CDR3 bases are TGTGCCGGCAGTTTTCGGACAGGGAGCCACGAGCAGTACTTC.

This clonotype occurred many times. Here the CDR3 reads CASSFLSQPQHF. The CDR3 DNA reads as TGTGCCAGCAGTTTTTTGAGTCAGCCCCAGCATTTT. This chain joins TRBV28 and TRBJ1-5; no clear D gene. The CDR3 sequence is 12 residues long. Looked up from germline, CDR1 is MDHEN and CDR2 is SYDVKM. Trimming took off 3 bases at V and 6 bases at J, with 6 bases between the two ends.

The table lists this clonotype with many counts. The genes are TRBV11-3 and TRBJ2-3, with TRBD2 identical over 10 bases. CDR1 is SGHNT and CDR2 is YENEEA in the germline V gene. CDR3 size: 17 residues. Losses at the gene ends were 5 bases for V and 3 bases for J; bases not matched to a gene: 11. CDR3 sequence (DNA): TGTGCCAGCAGCCCACGCTGGGCTAGCGGGAGAACAGATACGCAGTATTTT. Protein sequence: CASSPRWASGRTDTQYF.

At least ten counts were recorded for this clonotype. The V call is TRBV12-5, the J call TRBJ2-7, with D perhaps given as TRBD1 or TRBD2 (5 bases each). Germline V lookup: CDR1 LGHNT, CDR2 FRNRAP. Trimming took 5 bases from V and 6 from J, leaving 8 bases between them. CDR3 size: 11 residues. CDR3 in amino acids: CASGLGVEQYF. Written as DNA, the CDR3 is TGTGCTAGTGGTCTGGGGGTCGAGCAGTACTTC. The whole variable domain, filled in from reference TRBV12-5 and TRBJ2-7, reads DARVTQTPRHKVTEMGQEVTMRCQPILGHNTVFWYRQTMMQGLELLAYFRNRAPLDDSGMPKDRFSAEMPDATLATLKIQPSEPRDSAVYFCASGLGVEQYFGPGTRLTVT.

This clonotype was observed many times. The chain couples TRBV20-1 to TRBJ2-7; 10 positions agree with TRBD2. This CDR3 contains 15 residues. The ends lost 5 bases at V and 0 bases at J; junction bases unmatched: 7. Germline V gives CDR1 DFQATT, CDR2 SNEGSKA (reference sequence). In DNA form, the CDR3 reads TGCAGTGCTCGCGGACTAGCGGATTTCTCCTACGAGCAGTACTTC. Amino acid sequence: CSARGLADFSYEQYF.

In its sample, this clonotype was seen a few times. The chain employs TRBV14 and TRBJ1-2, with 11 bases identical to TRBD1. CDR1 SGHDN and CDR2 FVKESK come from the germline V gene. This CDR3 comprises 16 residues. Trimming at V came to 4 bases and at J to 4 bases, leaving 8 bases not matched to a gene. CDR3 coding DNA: TGTGCCAGCAGCCCCGGCGGGACAGGGGGGTTCTATGGCTACACCTTC. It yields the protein CASSPGGTGGFYGYTF.

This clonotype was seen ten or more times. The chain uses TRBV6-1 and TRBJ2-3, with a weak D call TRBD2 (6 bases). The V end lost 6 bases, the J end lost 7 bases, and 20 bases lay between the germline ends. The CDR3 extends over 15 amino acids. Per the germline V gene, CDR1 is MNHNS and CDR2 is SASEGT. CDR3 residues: CASSPQGLSLNTQYF. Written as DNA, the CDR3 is TGTGCCAGCAGCCCCCAGGGACTGAGCTTAAATACGCAGTATTTT.

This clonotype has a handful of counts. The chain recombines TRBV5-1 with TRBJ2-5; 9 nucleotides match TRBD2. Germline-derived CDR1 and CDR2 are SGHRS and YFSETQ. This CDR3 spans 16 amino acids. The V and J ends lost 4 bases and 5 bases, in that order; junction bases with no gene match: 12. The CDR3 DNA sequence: TGCGCCAGCAGCGGTAATAGCGGGGGCAAAGATGAGACCCAGTACTTC. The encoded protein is CASSGNSGGKDETQYF.

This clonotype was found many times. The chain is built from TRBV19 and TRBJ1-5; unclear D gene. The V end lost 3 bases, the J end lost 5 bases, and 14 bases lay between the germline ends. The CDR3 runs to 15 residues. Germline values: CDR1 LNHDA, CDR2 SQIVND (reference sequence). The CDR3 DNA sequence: TGTGCCAGTAGTATCCTTTTTCCGGTATATCAGCCCCAGCATTTT. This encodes CASSILFPVYQPQHF.

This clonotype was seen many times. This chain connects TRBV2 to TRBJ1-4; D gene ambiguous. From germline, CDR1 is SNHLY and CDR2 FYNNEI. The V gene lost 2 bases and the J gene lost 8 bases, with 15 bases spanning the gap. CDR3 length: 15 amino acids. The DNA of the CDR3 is TGTGCCAGCAGTGAATTCGGCCCAAGCCCAGAAAAACTGTTTTTT. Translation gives CASSEFGPSPEKLFF. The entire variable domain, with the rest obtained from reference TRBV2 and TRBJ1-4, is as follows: EPEVTQTPSHQVTQMGQEVILRCVPISNHLYFYWYRQILGQKVEFLVSFYNNEISEKSEIFDDQFSVERPDGSNFTLKIRSTKLEDSAMYFCASSEFGPSPEKLFFGSGTQLSVL.

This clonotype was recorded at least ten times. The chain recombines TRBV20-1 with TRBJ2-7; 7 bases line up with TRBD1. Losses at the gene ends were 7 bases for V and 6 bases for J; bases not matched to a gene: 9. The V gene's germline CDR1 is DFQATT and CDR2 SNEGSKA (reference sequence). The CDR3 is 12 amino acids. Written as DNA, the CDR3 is TGCAGTGTCAAGACAGGGCCTAGCGAGCAGTACTTC. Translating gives CSVKTGPSEQYF.

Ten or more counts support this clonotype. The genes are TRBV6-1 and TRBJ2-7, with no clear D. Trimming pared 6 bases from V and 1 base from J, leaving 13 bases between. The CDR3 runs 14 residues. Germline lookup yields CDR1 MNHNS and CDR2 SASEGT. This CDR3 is CASSPRAGSYEQYF. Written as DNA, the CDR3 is TGTGCCAGCAGCCCTAGGGCCGGATCCTACGAGCAGTACTTC.